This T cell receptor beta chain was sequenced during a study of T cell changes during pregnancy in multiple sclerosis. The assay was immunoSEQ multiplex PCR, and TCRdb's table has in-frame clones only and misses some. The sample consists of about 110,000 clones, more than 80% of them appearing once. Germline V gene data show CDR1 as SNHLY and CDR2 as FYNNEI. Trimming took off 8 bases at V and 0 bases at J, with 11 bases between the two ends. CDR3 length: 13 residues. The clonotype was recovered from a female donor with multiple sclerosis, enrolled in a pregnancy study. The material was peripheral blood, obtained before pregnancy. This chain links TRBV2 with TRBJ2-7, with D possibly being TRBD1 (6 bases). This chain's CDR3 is CASGAGASYEQYF. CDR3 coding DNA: TGTGCCAGCGGTGCAGGGGCCTCCTACGAGCAGTACTTC.